The rows below give T cell receptor beta chains drawn from one sample of a study of cytomegalovirus exposure and HLA in healthy donors. The data were produced by immunoSEQ multiplex PCR, yet TCRdb's version contains in-frame clones alone and is incomplete. Of 45,000 to 55,000 clones listed, 88% are singletons. Sequences were obtained from PBMCs. Every receptor here comes from a woman in her 30s in good health and CMV-seronegative. Both conserved end residues are part of each CDR3. The D gene is left open where the match is weak. Expanded clones get a size class; other rows say once, few or many, or leave the size out.

d_gene: -; j_gene: TRBJ2-7; v_gene: TRBV29-1; abundance: -; CDR3nt: TGCAGCGTTGAAACGAGGGACAACGAGCAGTACTTC; CDR3aa: CSVETRDNEQYF
d_gene: -; j_gene: TRBJ1-5; v_gene: TRBV15; abundance: -; CDR3nt: TGTGCCACCAGCACGATCGGGGGAGCCCAGCATTTT; CDR3aa: CATSTIGGAQHF
d_gene: -; j_gene: TRBJ2-5; v_gene: TRBV2; abundance: few; CDR3nt: TGTGCCAGCAGAGGACAGATCCAAGAGACCCAGTACTTC; CDR3aa: CASRGQIQETQYF
d_gene: TRBD1; j_gene: TRBJ2-7; v_gene: TRBV7-9; abundance: -; CDR3nt: TGTGCCAGCAGCTCCAGGGGTTTTGGGACAGATCCTTACGAGCAGTACTTC; CDR3aa: CASSSRGFGTDPYEQYF
d_gene: TRBD1; j_gene: TRBJ1-4; v_gene: TRBV6-4; abundance: -; CDR3nt: TGTGCCAGCATAGACAGGGCTGGTGAAAAACTGTTTTTT; CDR3aa: CASIDRAGEKLFF
d_gene: TRBD2; j_gene: TRBJ2-1; v_gene: TRBV25-1; abundance: -; CDR3nt: TGTGCCAGCAGTCCCCAGGGGAGCGGGAGGGATAATGAGCAGTTCTTC; CDR3aa: CASSPQGSGRDNEQFF
d_gene: -; j_gene: TRBJ1-2; v_gene: TRBV28; abundance: -; CDR3nt: TGTGCCAGTGTCGCCAGGGGCCAGTGGTATGGCTACACCTTC; CDR3aa: CASVARGQWYGYTF
d_gene: -; j_gene: TRBJ2-7; v_gene: TRBV5-6; abundance: -; CDR3nt: TGTGCCAGCAGCTTCGGAGGAGGGGTCGAGCAGTACTTC; CDR3aa: CASSFGGGVEQYF
d_gene: TRBD2; j_gene: TRBJ2-3; v_gene: TRBV6-5; abundance: -; CDR3nt: TGTGCCAGCAGTTTTTTCCTAGCGGGAGGTACAGATACGCAGTATTTT; CDR3aa: CASSFFLAGGTDTQYF
d_gene: TRBD2; j_gene: TRBJ2-1; v_gene: TRBV7-2; abundance: -; CDR3nt: TGTGCCAGCAGCTCGGTAGCGGGAGGGCCTAGTAATGAGCAGTTCTTC; CDR3aa: CASSSVAGGPSNEQFF
d_gene: -; j_gene: TRBJ2-3; v_gene: TRBV15; abundance: -; CDR3nt: TGTGCCACCATCCTAGGGGGTAGTTCGGATACGCAGTATTTT; CDR3aa: CATILGGSSDTQYF
d_gene: TRBD1; j_gene: TRBJ2-7; v_gene: TRBV6-5; abundance: once; CDR3nt: TGTGCCAGCAGCTTTGGGACAGTCTCCTACGAGCAGTACTTC; CDR3aa: CASSFGTVSYEQYF
d_gene: TRBD2; j_gene: TRBJ2-3; v_gene: TRBV7-3; abundance: -; CDR3nt: TGTGCCAGCAGCTTGGGACTAGCAGATACGCAGTATTTT; CDR3aa: CASSLGLADTQYF
d_gene: TRBD1; j_gene: TRBJ2-5; v_gene: TRBV2; abundance: -; CDR3nt: TGTGCCAGCAGTGAAGGGACAGGGTTCGTGAGAGAGACCCAGTACTTC; CDR3aa: CASSEGTGFVRETQYF
d_gene: TRBD2; j_gene: TRBJ2-2; v_gene: TRBV28; abundance: -; CDR3nt: TGTGCCAGCAGGACTAGCGGTTCGACCGGGGAGCTGTTTTTT; CDR3aa: CASRTSGSTGELFF
d_gene: TRBD1; j_gene: TRBJ1-4; v_gene: TRBV4-1; abundance: -; CDR3nt: TGCGCCAGCAGCGAAACCGGGACAGGGGCCCCTAATGAAAAACTGTTTTTT; CDR3aa: CASSETGTGAPNEKLFF
d_gene: TRBD2; j_gene: TRBJ2-1; v_gene: TRBV11-2; abundance: -; CDR3nt: TGTGCCAGCAGCTTTGCTAGCGGGAGCAATGAGCAGTTCTTC; CDR3aa: CASSFASGSNEQFF
d_gene: -; j_gene: TRBJ2-7; v_gene: TRBV28; abundance: once; CDR3nt: TGTGCCAGCAGTTTACGGGGGTACGAGCAGTACTTC; CDR3aa: CASSLRGYEQYF
d_gene: -; j_gene: TRBJ2-5; v_gene: TRBV29-1; abundance: few; CDR3nt: TGCAGCGGCGGCTTAGGGGCTGGAAAGACCCAGTACTTC; CDR3aa: CSGGLGAGKTQYF
d_gene: -; j_gene: TRBJ1-1; v_gene: TRBV7-9; abundance: -; CDR3nt: TGTGCCAGCAGCTTAGCGGGGCTAGGGACTGAAGCTTTCTTT; CDR3aa: CASSLAGLGTEAFF
d_gene: -; j_gene: TRBJ1-1; v_gene: TRBV27; abundance: -; CDR3nt: TGTGCCAGCAGTGCCTACAACCCGGGGGGGGAAGCTTTCTTT; CDR3aa: CASSAYNPGGEAFF
d_gene: -; j_gene: TRBJ2-5; v_gene: TRBV10-3; abundance: -; CDR3nt: TGTGCCATCAGTGAGGGGCCAGAAGAGACCCAGTACTTC; CDR3aa: CAISEGPEETQYF
d_gene: TRBD2; j_gene: TRBJ2-1; v_gene: TRBV7-6; abundance: -; CDR3nt: TGTGCCAGCAGCCAGGGACTAAAGTACAATGAGCAGTTCTTC; CDR3aa: CASSQGLKYNEQFF
d_gene: TRBD2; j_gene: TRBJ2-1; v_gene: TRBV4-2; abundance: -; CDR3nt: TGTGCCAGCAGCCAGGTCTATAGCGGGGATATCTACAATGAGCAGTTCTTC; CDR3aa: CASSQVYSGDIYNEQFF
d_gene: -; j_gene: TRBJ1-2; v_gene: TRBV4-1; abundance: -; CDR3nt: TGCGCCAGCAGCCAAGGCGAGTTCGGCTACACCTTC; CDR3aa: CASSQGEFGYTF
d_gene: TRBD2; j_gene: TRBJ2-7; v_gene: TRBV27; abundance: once; CDR3nt: TGTGCCAGCAATAGAATCAGCGGGAGCTACTACGAGCAGTACTTC; CDR3aa: CASNRISGSYYEQYF
d_gene: -; j_gene: TRBJ1-2; v_gene: TRBV5-5; abundance: -; CDR3nt: TGTGCCAGCGGGGGGGAAGCTAACTATGGCTACACCTTC; CDR3aa: CASGGEANYGYTF
d_gene: TRBD1; j_gene: TRBJ1-1; v_gene: TRBV5-5; abundance: -; CDR3nt: TGTGCCAGCAGCTACCGGGACAGCGCGCACACTGAAGCTTTCTTT; CDR3aa: CASSYRDSAHTEAFF
d_gene: -; j_gene: TRBJ2-7; v_gene: TRBV28; abundance: -; CDR3nt: TGTGCCAGCAGTGCCGCGGGCTACGAGCAGTACTTC; CDR3aa: CASSAAGYEQYF
d_gene: -; j_gene: TRBJ2-3; v_gene: TRBV6-5; abundance: once; CDR3nt: TGTGCCAGCAGTTACTCACAGGGTGTCGCAGATACGCAGTATTTT; CDR3aa: CASSYSQGVADTQYF
d_gene: TRBD2; j_gene: TRBJ2-1; v_gene: TRBV5-1; abundance: -; CDR3nt: TGCGCCAGCACCGCCGGGACTAGCGGGGCCATGGAGCAGTTCTTC; CDR3aa: CASTAGTSGAMEQFF
d_gene: -; j_gene: TRBJ2-6; v_gene: TRBV6-5; abundance: few; CDR3nt: TGTGCCAGCGCCGGGGGCTCTGGGGCCAACGTCCTGACTTTC; CDR3aa: CASAGGSGANVLTF
d_gene: -; j_gene: TRBJ2-7; v_gene: TRBV7-9; abundance: -; CDR3nt: TGTGCCAGCAGCGGATTATGGGGGCAGCAGTACTTC; CDR3aa: CASSGLWGQQYF